This T cell receptor beta chain appears in the sequencing data of a study of blood T cell repertoires in COVID-19. Study context: Sites across the United States, Italy and Spain contributed samples from acute and convalescent COVID-19. PBMCs, B-cell-depleted T cells, or T cells were the source of the cDNA or gDNA that made up the material.

Original handling: For nucleated cells, counts were estimated from reference gene primer amplification. Generated by immunoSEQ multiplex PCR, the TCRdb table keeps only in-frame clones and is missing some. V, J and clone size derive from that table, while D and trimming were established from the DNA sequence. In the table there are some 35,000 clones, approximately 78% of which are singletons. Trimming cost V 6 bases and J 0 bases; bases outside gene matches: 4. The germline gives CDR1 SGHRS, CDR2 YFSETQ. The CDR3 contains 15 residues. V and J are TRBV5-1 and TRBJ2-2; the match to TRBD2 covers 8 bases. Sequences were obtained from peripheral blood. The source of this sequence is a man in his sixties or seventies with acute or convalescent COVID-19. This chain's CDR3 is CASTLGLANTGELFF. The CDR3 bases are TGCGCCAGCACCCTGGGACTAGCGAACACCGGGGAGCTGTTTTTT.